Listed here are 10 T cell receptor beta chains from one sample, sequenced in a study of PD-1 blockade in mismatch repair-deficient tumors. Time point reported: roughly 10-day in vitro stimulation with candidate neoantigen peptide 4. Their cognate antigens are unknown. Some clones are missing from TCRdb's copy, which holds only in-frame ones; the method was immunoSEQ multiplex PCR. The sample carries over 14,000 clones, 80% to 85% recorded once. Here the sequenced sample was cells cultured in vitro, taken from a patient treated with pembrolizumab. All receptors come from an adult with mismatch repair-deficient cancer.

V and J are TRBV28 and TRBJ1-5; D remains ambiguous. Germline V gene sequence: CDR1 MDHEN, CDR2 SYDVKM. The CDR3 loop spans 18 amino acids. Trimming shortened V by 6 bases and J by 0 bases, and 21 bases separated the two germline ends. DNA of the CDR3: TGTGCCAGCAGCCCGAGTGCCGTAAAACTGATTAGCAATCAGCCCCAGCATTTT. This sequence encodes CASSPSAVKLISNQPQHF. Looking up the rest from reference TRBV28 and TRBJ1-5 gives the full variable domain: DVKVTQSSRYLVKRTGEKVFLECVQDMDHENMFWYRQDPGLGLRLIYFSYDVKMKEKGDIPEGYSVSREKKERFSLILESASTNQTSMYLCASSPSAVKLISNQPQHFGDGTRLSIL.

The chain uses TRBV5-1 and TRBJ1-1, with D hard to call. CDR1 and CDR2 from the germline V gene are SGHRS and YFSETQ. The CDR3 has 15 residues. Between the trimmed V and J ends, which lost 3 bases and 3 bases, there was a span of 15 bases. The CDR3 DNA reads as TGCGCCAGCAGCTCGAACGCGAGATGGGACACTGAAGCTTTCTTT. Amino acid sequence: CASSSNARWDTEAFF.

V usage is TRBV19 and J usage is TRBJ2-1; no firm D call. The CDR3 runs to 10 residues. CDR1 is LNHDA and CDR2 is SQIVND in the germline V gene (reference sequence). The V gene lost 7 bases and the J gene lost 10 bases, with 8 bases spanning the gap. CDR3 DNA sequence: TGTGCCAGTATATCATGGGAGCAGTTCTTC. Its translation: CASISWEQFF.

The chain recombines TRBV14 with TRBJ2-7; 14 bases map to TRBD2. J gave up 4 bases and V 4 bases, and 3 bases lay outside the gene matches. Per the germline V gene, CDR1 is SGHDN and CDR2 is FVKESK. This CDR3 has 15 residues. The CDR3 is CASSRGLAGGYEQYF. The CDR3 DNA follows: TGTGCCAGCAGCCGAGGACTAGCGGGAGGTTACGAGCAGTACTTC.

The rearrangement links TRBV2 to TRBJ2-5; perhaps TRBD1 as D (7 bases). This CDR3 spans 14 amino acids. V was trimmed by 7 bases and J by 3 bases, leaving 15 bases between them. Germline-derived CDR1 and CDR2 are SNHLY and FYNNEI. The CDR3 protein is CASNQIRGEETQYF. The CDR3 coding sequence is TGTGCCAGCAACCAAATCAGGGGGGAAGAGACCCAGTACTTC.

CDR3 nucleotide sequence: TGTGCCAGTAGTATTTGGGGACAGGGGGCCGGTGAGCAGTACTTC. Its translation is CASSIWGQGAGEQYF. V usage is TRBV19 and J usage is TRBJ2-7; TRBD1 agrees at 12 bases. CDR3 length: 15 residues. CDR1 is LNHDA, CDR2 SQIVND, per germline (reference sequence). V lost 3 bases to trimming and J lost 7 bases; unmatched junction nucleotides: 7. Complete variable domain (other parts from reference TRBV19 and TRBJ2-7): DGGITQSPKYLFRKEGQNVTLSCEQNLNHDAMYWYRQDPGQGLRLIYYSQIVNDFQKGDIAEGYSVSREKKESFPLTVTSAQKNPTAFYLCASSIWGQGAGEQYFGPGTRLTVT.

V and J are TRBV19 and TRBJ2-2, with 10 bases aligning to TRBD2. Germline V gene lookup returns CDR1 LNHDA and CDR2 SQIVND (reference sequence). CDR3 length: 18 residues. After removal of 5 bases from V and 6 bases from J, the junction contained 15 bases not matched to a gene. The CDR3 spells CASSSRGSGRPPPGELFF. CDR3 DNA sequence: TGTGCCAGTAGTTCCCGTGGTAGCGGGAGGCCTCCCCCCGGGGAGCTGTTTTTT.

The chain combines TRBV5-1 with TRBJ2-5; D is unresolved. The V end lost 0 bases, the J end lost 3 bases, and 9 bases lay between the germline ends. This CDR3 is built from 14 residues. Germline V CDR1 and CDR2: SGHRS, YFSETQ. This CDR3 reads CASSLGPEEETQYF. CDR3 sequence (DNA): TGCGCCAGCAGCTTGGGGCCGGAAGAAGAGACCCAGTACTTC.

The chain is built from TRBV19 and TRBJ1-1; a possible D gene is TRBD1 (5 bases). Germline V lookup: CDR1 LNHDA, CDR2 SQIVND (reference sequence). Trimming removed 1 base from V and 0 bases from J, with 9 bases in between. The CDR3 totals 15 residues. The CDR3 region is CASSIGGWMNTEAFF. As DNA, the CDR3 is TGTGCCAGTAGTATAGGGGGGTGGATGAACACTGAAGCTTTCTTT.

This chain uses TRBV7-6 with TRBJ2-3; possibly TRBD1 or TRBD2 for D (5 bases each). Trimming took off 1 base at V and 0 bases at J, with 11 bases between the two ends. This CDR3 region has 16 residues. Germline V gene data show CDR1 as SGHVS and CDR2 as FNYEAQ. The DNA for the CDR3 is TGTGCCAGCAGCTTAGGTTTAGGGGAGAGCACAGATACGCAGTATTTT. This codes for CASSLGLGESTDTQYF.